Following are 22 T cell receptor beta chains from one sample sequenced in a study of vaccination effects on CD4 cells after COVID-19. These receptors have no identified antigens. Expansion with viral peptide pools was applied to antigen-specific CD4+ T cells by the ViraFEST assay prior to sequencing. The authors isolated CD4+ T cells after around 9 days of culture. Previously uninfected by SARS-CoV-2, the vaccine recipients also showed negative nucleocapsid antibodies. The repertoire was sequenced with immunoSEQ multiplex PCR; TCRdb's copy has only in-frame clones and lacks some. This sample has more than 20,000 clones; less than 80% occur once, and the top ten carry roughly 3.3%. The specimen was CD4+ T cells from PBMCs cultured with SARS-CoV-2 spike peptides, collected before COVID-19 vaccination. These TCRs come from a human donor who received a COVID-19 vaccine.

The J gene is TRBJ1-1, the V gene TRBV6-2 or TRBV6-3; D is possibly TRBD1 (6 bases). The V end lost 2 bases, the J end lost 4 bases, and 11 bases lay between the germline ends. The CDR3 contains 14 residues. Germline CDR1 MNHEY, CDR2 SVGEGT. DNA for the CDR3: TGTGCCAGCAGTTACGGACAGTATGGCACTGAAGCTTTCTTT. Amino acids: CASSYGQYGTEAFF.

The chain combines TRBV25-1 with TRBJ1-4, with no clear D. Germline V lookup: CDR1 MGHDK, CDR2 SYGVNS. The CDR3 runs to 15 residues. V was shortened by 5 bases and J by 4 bases, with 14 bases between the two germline ends. DNA of the CDR3: TGTGCCAGCAGTACGGGTGCCCCGAGTAATGAAAAACTGTTTTTT. It yields the protein CASSTGAPSNEKLFF. Based on the CDR3 plus reference TRBV25-1 and TRBJ1-4, the full variable domain is EADIYQTPRYLVIGTGKKITLECSQTMGHDKMYWYQQDPGMELHLIHYSYGVNSTEKGDLSSESTVSRIRTEHFPLTLESARPSHTSQYLCASSTGAPSNEKLFFGSGTQLSVL.

J is TRBJ1-4 and V is TRBV5-1, with unresolved D. Trimming left V 4 bases short and J 8 bases short, with 21 bases between. The germline CDR1 and CDR2 sequences are SGHRS and YFSETQ. CDR3 length: 16 residues. CDR3 region: CASSIRGPAEGEKLFF. The CDR3 DNA is TGCGCCAGCAGCATACGTGGCCCCGCCGAGGGAGAAAAACTGTTTTTT.

In its sample, this clone was seen once. V and J are TRBV7-2 and TRBJ2-3, with 9 bases identical to TRBD2. Per the germline V gene, CDR1 is SGHTA and CDR2 is FQGNSA. Trimming removed 5 bases from V and 3 bases from J; junction bases left unmatched: 9. This CDR3 has 16 residues. Here the CDR3 reads CASSAGGGAGTDTQYF. The CDR3 DNA reads TGTGCCAGCAGCGCAGGCGGGGGGGCCGGGACAGATACGCAGTATTTT.

The chain uses TRBV6-2 or TRBV6-3 and TRBJ2-2; no definite D call. The germline gives CDR1 MNHEY, CDR2 SVGEGT. Trimming left V 5 bases short and J 3 bases short, with 4 bases between. The CDR3 contains 12 residues. The DNA of the CDR3 is TGTGCCAGCAGTCACTACACCGGGGAGCTGTTTTTT. It codes for CASSHYTGELFF.

The rearrangement uses TRBV11-2 and TRBJ1-6; D is ambiguous. CDR3 length: 14 amino acids. The V end lost 5 bases, the J end lost 0 bases, and 5 bases lay between the germline ends. Germline CDR1 is SGHAT and CDR2 is FQNNGV. The CDR3 spells CASSRGSYNSPLHF. The CDR3 DNA follows: TGTGCCAGCAGCCGAGGCTCCTATAATTCACCCCTCCACTTT.

The J gene is TRBJ1-4, the V gene TRBV6-5; TRBD1 agrees at 12 bases. Germline values: CDR1 MNHEY, CDR2 SVGAGI. Unmatched junction bases numbered 3, after V lost 6 bases and J lost 7 bases. There are 14 residues in the CDR3. CDR3 sequence: CASRKGQGAEKLFF. CDR3 nucleotides: TGTGCCAGCAGGAAGGGACAGGGGGCTGAAAAACTGTTTTTT.

This clone occurred a few times. The chain is built from TRBV14 and TRBJ2-5; a possible D gene is TRBD2 (6 bases). Germline V gene lookup returns CDR1 SGHDN and CDR2 FVKESK. CDR3 size: 13 residues. The V gene lost 1 base and the J gene lost 5 bases, with 8 bases spanning the gap. CDR3 sequence: CASSQGAGETQYF. Here the CDR3 DNA reads TGTGCCAGCAGCCAAGGGGCGGGGGAGACCCAGTACTTC.

The chain employs TRBV18 and TRBJ1-2; 7 bases line up with TRBD1. The V segment lost 4 bases and the J segment 0 bases; nucleotides outside the gene matches: 8. CDR1 is KGHSH and CDR2 is LQKENI in the germline V gene. CDR3 length: 16 residues. CDR3 in amino acids: CASSREQGTSNYGYTF. The CDR3, as DNA: TGTGCCAGCTCACGGGAACAGGGGACCTCTAACTATGGCTACACCTTC.

The chain is built from TRBV6-1 and TRBJ1-3; tentative D call: TRBD1 (5 bases). In germline, CDR1 is MNHNS, CDR2 SASEGT. V shed 2 bases and J shed 1 base, with 24 bases lying between them. CDR3 size: 20 residues. This CDR3 reads CASSETTTGGILGSGNTIYF. In nucleotides, the CDR3 is TGTGCCAGCAGTGAAACTACGACGGGGGGGATCCTAGGGTCTGGAAACACCATATATTTT.

This clone occurred a few times. V and J are TRBV11-3 and TRBJ1-3; no clear D. From germline, CDR1 is SGHNT and CDR2 YENEEA. The V end was cut by 4 bases, the J end by 4 bases, with 5 bases between. The CDR3 contains 12 residues. DNA of the CDR3: TGTGCCAGCAGCTCGAACGGAAACACCATATATTTT. This encodes CASSSNGNTIYF.

V gene TRBV10-2 combines with J gene TRBJ2-5, with 11 bases lining up with TRBD1. Germline-derived CDR1 and CDR2 are WSHSY and SAAADI. Trimming removed 3 bases from V and 4 bases from J; junction bases left unmatched: 4. This CDR3 is built from 15 residues. The CDR3 is CASSESGTGGETQYF. CDR3 in DNA: TGCGCCAGCAGTGAATCCGGGACAGGGGGAGAGACCCAGTACTTC.

The V call is TRBV3-1 (or the pseudogene TRBV3-2), the J call TRBJ1-3, with D possibly matching TRBD1 (6 bases). Deletions cut 6 bases from V and 4 bases from J, with 13 bases between. This CDR3 has 14 amino acids. Per the germline V gene, CDR1 is LGHDT and CDR2 is YNNKEL (reference sequence). The CDR3 region is CASRPTGLGNTIYF. The CDR3, as DNA: TGTGCCAGCAGACCTACAGGGTTAGGAAACACCATATATTTT.

The rearrangement joins TRBV5-8 to TRBJ1-2, with D unresolved. The CDR3 is 11 amino acids. V lost 4 bases to trimming and J lost 8 bases, with 9 bases between them. Germline assignment: CDR1 SGHTS and CDR2 YDEGEE. The CDR3 here is CASSVTRGYTF. As DNA, the CDR3 is TGTGCCAGCAGCGTAACGCGGGGCTACACCTTC.

The chain employs TRBV2 and TRBJ2-5; D possibly corresponds to TRBD2 (5 bases). CDR1 SNHLY and CDR2 FYNNEI come from the germline V gene. V lost 3 bases and J 0 bases, leaving 8 bases between the germline ends. The CDR3 totals 14 residues. The CDR3 spells CASSDLDYQETQYF. The DNA for the CDR3 is TGTGCCAGCAGTGATCTGGACTACCAAGAGACCCAGTACTTC.

This chain uses TRBV5-4 with TRBJ2-5; TRBD2 matches 10 bases. The CDR3 is 14 amino acids. The germline V gene encodes CDR1 SGHNT and CDR2 YYREEE (reference sequence). V shed 4 bases, J shed 2 bases, and the junction held 2 bases outside the gene matches. The CDR3 sequence: CASSKTSGQETQYF. The CDR3 DNA reads as TGTGCCAGCAGCAAGACTAGCGGGCAAGAGACCCAGTACTTC.

This clone has just a few counts. The chain joins TRBV5-4 to TRBJ2-7; a possible D gene is TRBD2 (6 bases). CDR3 size: 12 residues. The V end lost 1 base, the J end lost 7 bases, and 9 bases lay between the germline ends. CDR1 SGHNT and CDR2 YYREEE come from the germline V gene (reference sequence). The CDR3 spells CASSLLGGEQYF. The CDR3 DNA reads as TGTGCCAGCAGCTTGCTGGGGGGTGAGCAGTACTTC.

The chain employs TRBV5-1 and TRBJ1-2, with no clear D. The CDR3 is made up of 13 amino acids. Germline-derived CDR1 and CDR2 are SGHRS and YFSETQ. Trimming shortened V by 4 bases and J by 6 bases, and 13 bases separated the two germline ends. The DNA of the CDR3 is TGCGCCAGCAGCCCCGGCTGGTGGGATGGCTACACCTTC. Protein product: CASSPGWWDGYTF.

In DNA, the CDR3 is TGTGCCAGCAGTTACACGAGGACGACGGGGGGCTACACCTTC. Translating gives CASSYTRTTGGYTF. The chain couples TRBV6-2 or TRBV6-3 to TRBJ1-2; D is ambiguous. Germline CDR1 and CDR2: MNHEY and SVGEGT. The V end lost 2 bases, the J end lost 8 bases, and 15 bases lay between the germline ends. CDR3 length: 14 residues.

V usage is TRBV28 and J usage is TRBJ2-3; 7 nucleotides agree with TRBD2. The CDR3 spans 14 residues. Germline CDR1 and CDR2: MDHEN and SYDVKM. Trimming removed 3 bases from V and 2 bases from J; junction bases left unmatched: 2. This chain's CDR3 is CASSFAGDTDTQYF. CDR3 nucleotides: TGTGCCAGCAGTTTCGCGGGAGACACAGATACGCAGTATTTT.

The chain links TRBV5-8 to TRBJ1-2; D might be TRBD1 (5 bases). Germline V CDR1 and CDR2: SGHTS, YDEGEE. The CDR3 loop spans 16 amino acids. Between the trimmed V and J ends, which lost 2 bases and 5 bases, there was a span of 19 bases. The CDR3 protein is CASSLGTHPGKYGYTF. The CDR3 coding sequence is TGTGCCAGCAGCTTAGGTACACATCCAGGGAAGTATGGCTACACCTTC.

This clone was detected only a few times. The rearrangement uses TRBV2 and TRBJ1-2; D is unclear. V lost 7 bases, J lost 8 bases, and 17 bases lay in between. The CDR3 has 13 residues. The germline gives CDR1 SNHLY, CDR2 FYNNEI. CDR3 nucleotides: TGTGCCAGCATTGGGTTCACCAGACTCGGCTACACCTTC. Protein: CASIGFTRLGYTF.